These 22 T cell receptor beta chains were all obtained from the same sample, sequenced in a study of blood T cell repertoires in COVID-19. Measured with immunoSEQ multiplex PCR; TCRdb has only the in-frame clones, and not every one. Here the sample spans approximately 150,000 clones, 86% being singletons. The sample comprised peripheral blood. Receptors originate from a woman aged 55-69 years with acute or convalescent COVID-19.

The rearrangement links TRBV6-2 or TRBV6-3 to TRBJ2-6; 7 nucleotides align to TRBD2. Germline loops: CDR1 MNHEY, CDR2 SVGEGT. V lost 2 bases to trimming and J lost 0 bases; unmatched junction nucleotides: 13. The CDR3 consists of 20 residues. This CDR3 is CASSYQIIREGPSGANVLTF. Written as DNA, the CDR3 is TGTGCCAGCAGTTACCAGATCATCAGGGAGGGCCCCTCTGGGGCCAACGTCCTGACTTTC.

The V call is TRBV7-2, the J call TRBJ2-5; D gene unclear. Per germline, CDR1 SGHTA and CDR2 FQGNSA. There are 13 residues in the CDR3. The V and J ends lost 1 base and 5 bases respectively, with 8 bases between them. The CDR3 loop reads CASSLEAGETQYF. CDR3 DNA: TGTGCCAGCAGCTTAGAGGCCGGGGAGACCCAGTACTTC.

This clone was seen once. CDR3 nucleotides: TGTGCCAGCAGCTTAGCCCAGGGGGGTAATGAAAAACTGTTTTTT. Amino acids: CASSLAQGGNEKLFF. The genes are TRBV7-8 and TRBJ1-4, with TRBD1 identical over 7 bases. The CDR3 has 15 amino acids. The germline CDR1 and CDR2 sequences are SGHVS and FQNEAQ. The V segment lost 0 bases and the J segment 4 bases; nucleotides outside the gene matches: 2.

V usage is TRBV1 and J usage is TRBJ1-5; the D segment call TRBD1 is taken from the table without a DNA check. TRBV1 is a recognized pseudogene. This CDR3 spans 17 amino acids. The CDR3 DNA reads TGCACCAGCAGCCAAGGTGCCGCGGGACAGACTAATCAGCCCCAGCATTTT. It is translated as CTSSQGAAGQTNQPQHF.

The DNA for the CDR3 is TGCGCCAGCAGTGGAAAAGCTCGGACTAGCGGGGGGGATTACAATGAGCAGTTCTTC. Translating it yields CASSGKARTSGGDYNEQFF. J is TRBJ2-1 and V is TRBV10-1, with 15 bases aligning to TRBD2. The CDR3 sequence is 19 residues long. CDR1 is WNHNN, CDR2 SYGVQD, per germline (reference sequence). Unmatched junction bases numbered 11, after V lost 4 bases and J lost 4 bases.

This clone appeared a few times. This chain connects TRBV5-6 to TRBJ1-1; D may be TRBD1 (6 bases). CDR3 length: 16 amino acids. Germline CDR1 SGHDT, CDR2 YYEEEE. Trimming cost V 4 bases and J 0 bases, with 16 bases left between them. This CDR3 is CASSQPSRGMNTEAFF. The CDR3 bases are TGTGCCAGCAGCCAACCCAGCAGGGGCATGAACACTGAAGCTTTCTTT.

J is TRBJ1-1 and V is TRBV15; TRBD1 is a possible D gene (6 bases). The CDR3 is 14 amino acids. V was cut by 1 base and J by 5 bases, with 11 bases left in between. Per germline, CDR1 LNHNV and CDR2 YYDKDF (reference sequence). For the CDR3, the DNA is TGTGCCACCAGCAGAGGGCTCCAGGGGACTGAAGCTTTCTTT. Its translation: CATSRGLQGTEAFF.

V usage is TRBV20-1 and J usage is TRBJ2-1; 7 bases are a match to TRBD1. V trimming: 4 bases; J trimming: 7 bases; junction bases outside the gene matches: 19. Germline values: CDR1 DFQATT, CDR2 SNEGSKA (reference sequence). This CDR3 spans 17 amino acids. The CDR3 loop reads CSANEGVLRGPGNEQFF. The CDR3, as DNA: TGCAGTGCTAATGAGGGCGTGTTAAGGGGGCCGGGGAATGAGCAGTTCTTC.

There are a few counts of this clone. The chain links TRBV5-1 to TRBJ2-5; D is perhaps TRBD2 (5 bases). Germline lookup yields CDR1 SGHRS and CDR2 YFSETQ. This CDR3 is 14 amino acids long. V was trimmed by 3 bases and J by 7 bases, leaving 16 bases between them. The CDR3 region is CASSYDTAGSTQYF. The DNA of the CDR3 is TGCGCCAGCAGCTACGACACCGCGGGTTCGACCCAGTACTTC.

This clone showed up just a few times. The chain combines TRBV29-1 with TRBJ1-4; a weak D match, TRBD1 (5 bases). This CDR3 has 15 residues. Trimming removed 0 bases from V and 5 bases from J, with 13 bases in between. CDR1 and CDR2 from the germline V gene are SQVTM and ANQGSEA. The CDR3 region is CSVEDGGAFNEKLFF. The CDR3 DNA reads TGCAGCGTTGAAGATGGTGGGGCGTTCAATGAAAAACTGTTTTTT.

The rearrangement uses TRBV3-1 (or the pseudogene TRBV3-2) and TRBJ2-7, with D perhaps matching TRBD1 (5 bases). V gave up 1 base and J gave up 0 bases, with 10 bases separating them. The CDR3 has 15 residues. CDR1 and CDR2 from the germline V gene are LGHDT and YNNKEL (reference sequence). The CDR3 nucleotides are TGTGCCAGCAGCCAAGTTGACAGAAGCTCCTACGAGCAGTACTTC. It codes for CASSQVDRSSYEQYF.

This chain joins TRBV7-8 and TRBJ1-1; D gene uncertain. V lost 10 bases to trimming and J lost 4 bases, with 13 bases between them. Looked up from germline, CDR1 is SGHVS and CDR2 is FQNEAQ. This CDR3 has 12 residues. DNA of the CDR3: TGTGCCACCCTATACCGGGGCACTGAAGCTTTCTTT. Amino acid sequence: CATLYRGTEAFF.

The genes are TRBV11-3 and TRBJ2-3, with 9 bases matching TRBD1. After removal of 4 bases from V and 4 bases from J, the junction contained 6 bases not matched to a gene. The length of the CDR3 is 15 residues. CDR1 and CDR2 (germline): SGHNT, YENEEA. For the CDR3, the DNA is TGTGCCAGCAGCTCATGGACAGGGGAGGCAGATACGCAGTATTTT. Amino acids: CASSSWTGEADTQYF.

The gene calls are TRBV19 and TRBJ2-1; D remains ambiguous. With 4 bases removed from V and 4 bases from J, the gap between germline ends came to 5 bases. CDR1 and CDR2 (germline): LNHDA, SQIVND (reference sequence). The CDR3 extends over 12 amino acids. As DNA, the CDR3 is TGTGCCAGTAGTAACGCGTACAATGAGCAGTTCTTC. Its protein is CASSNAYNEQFF.

The CDR3 sequence: CASTLWELAGNTGELFF. CDR3 nucleotides: TGTGCCAGTACCCTCTGGGAGCTAGCGGGGAACACCGGGGAGCTGTTTTTT. The rearrangement joins TRBV19 to TRBJ2-2; 8 bases agree with TRBD2. V was clipped by 7 bases and J by 1 base; unmatched bases: 11. This CDR3 spans 17 amino acids. The V gene's germline CDR1 is LNHDA and CDR2 SQIVND (reference sequence).

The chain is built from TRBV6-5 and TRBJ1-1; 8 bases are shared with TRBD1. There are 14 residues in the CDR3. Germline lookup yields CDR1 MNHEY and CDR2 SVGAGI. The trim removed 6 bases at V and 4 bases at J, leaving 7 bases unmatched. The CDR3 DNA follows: TGTGCCAGCAGCTCCGACAGGGGTGGCACTGAAGCTTTCTTT. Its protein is CASSSDRGGTEAFF.

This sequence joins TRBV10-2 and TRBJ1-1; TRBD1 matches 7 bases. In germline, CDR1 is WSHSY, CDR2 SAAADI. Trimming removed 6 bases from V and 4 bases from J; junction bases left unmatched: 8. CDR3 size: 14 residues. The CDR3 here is CASRERQGGTEAFF. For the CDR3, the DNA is TGCGCCAGCAGGGAAAGACAGGGTGGCACTGAAGCTTTCTTT.

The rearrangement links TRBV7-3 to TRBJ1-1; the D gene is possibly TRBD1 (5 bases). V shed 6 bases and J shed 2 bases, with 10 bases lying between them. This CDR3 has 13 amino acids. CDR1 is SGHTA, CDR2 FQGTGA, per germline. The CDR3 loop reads CASSLTANTEAFF. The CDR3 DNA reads TGTGCCAGCAGTTTGACAGCAAACACTGAAGCTTTCTTT. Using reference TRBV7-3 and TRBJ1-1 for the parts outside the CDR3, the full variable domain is GAGVSQTPSNKVTEKGKYVELRCDPISGHTALYWYRQSLGQGPEFLIYFQGTGAADDSGLPNDRFFAVRPEGSVSTLKIQRTERGDSAVYLCASSLTANTEAFFGQGTRLTVV.

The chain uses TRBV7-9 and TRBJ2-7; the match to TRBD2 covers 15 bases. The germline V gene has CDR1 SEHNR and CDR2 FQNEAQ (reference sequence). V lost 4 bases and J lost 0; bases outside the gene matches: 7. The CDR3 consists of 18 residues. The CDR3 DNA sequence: TGTGCCAGCAGCTCGGGACTAGCGGGGGGCCTGAGCTCCTACGAGCAGTACTTC. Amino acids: CASSSGLAGGLSSYEQYF.

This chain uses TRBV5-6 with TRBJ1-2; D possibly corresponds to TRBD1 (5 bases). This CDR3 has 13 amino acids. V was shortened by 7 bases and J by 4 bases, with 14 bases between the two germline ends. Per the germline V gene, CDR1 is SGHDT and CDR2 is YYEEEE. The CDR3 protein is CASGPTASYGYTF. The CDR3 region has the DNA TGTGCCAGCGGCCCGACAGCAAGCTATGGCTACACCTTC.

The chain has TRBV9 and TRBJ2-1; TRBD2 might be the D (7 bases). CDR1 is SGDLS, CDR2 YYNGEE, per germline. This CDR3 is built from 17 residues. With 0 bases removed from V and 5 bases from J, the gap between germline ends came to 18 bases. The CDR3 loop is CASSVEVWEGVHNEQFF. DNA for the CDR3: TGTGCCAGCAGCGTAGAGGTCTGGGAGGGGGTTCACAATGAGCAGTTCTTC.

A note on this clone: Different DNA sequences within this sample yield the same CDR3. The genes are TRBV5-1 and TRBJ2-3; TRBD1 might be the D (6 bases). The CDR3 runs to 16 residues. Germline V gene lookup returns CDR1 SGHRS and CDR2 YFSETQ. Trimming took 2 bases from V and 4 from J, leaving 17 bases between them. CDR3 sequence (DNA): TGCGCCAGCAGCTTAGGGGGTACACACGGGGCAGATACGCAGTATTTT. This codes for CASSLGGTHGADTQYF.